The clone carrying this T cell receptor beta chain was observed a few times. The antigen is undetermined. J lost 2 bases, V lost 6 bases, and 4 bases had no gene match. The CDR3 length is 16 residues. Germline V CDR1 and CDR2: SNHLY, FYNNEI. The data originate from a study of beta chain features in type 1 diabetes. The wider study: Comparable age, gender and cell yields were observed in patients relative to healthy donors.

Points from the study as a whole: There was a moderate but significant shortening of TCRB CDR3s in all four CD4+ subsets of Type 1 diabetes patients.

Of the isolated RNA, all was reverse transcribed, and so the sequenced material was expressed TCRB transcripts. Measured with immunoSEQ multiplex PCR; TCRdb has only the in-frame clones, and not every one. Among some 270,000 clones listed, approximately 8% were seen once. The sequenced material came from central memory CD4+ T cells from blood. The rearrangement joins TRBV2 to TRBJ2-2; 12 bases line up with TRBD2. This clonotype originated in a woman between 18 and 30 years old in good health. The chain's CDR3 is CASSYGLAGNTGELFF. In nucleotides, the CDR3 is TGTGCCAGCAGCTATGGACTAGCGGGAAACACCGGGGAGCTGTTTTTT.